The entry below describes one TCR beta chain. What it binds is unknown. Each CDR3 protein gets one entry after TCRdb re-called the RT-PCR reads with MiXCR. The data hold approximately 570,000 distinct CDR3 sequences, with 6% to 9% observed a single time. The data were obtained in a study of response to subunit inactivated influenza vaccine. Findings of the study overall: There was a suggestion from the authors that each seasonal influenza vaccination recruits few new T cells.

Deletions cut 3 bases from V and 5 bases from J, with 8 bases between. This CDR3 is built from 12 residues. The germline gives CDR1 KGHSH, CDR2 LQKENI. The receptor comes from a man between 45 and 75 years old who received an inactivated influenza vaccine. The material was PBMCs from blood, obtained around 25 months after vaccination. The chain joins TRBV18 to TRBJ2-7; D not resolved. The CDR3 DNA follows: TGTGCCAGCTCACCGGGTCTTGACGAGCAGTACTTC. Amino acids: CASSPGLDEQYF.